A single sample gave rise to the 8 T cell receptor beta chains below, sequenced in a study of early T cells in non-severe SARS-CoV-2 infection. Each CDR3 protein is one row after TCRdb ran MiXCR on the 5' RACE reads. The data hold under 60,000 distinct CDR3 sequences, with about 13% observed a single time. Sequencing was performed on whole blood. The receptors originated from an adult who was a healthcare worker with PCR-confirmed SARS-CoV-2 infection or an uninfected control (not recorded which).

This clonotype showed up many times. V gene TRBV5-1 combines with J gene TRBJ1-1, with D hard to call. Trimming shortened V by 2 bases and J by 0 bases, and 8 bases separated the two germline ends. There are 14 residues in the CDR3. Germline CDR1 is SGHRS and CDR2 is YFSETQ. The DNA of the CDR3 is TGCGCCAGCAGCTTCGAGGCCCTGAACACTGAAGCTTTCTTT. Translating it yields CASSFEALNTEAFF.

There are many counts of this clonotype. The chain joins TRBV6-5 to TRBJ2-2; D is unclear. The CDR3 loop spans 14 amino acids. Germline loops: CDR1 MNHEY, CDR2 SVGAGI. Trimming removed 6 bases at V and 4 bases at J, with 12 bases between. The CDR3 protein is CASSRFRATGELFF. CDR3 DNA: TGTGCCAGCAGCCGCTTCCGCGCCACCGGGGAGCTGTTTTTT.

This clonotype has a single count. This may stem from a read error, because a much larger clone lies one nucleotide away. The V and J genes are TRBV29-1 and TRBJ1-4; 8 nucleotides align to TRBD1. The CDR3 extends over 12 amino acids. The V and J ends lost 7 bases and 9 bases, in that order; junction bases with no gene match: 7. Germline lookup yields CDR1 SQVTM and CDR2 ANQGSEA. The CDR3 nucleotides read TGCAGCGGACGGACAGGGTCCAAAAAACTGTTTTTT. Translated: CSGRTGSKKLFF.

This chain joins TRBV28 and TRBJ1-1; possible D gene TRBD1, 5 bases. V lost 5 bases to trimming and J lost 0 bases, with 13 bases between them. Germline CDR1 MDHEN, CDR2 SYDVKM. The CDR3 is made up of 15 amino acids. The CDR3 DNA reads TGTGCCAGCAGTCCCCACAGGACCCTGAACACTGAAGCTTTCTTT. As protein: CASSPHRTLNTEAFF.

This clonotype appeared many times. The chain is built from TRBV28 and TRBJ1-5, with 7 bases identical to TRBD1. V was pared by 4 bases and J by 1 base, with 4 bases of the junction left unmatched. The CDR3 totals 15 residues. Per the germline V gene, CDR1 is MDHEN and CDR2 is SYDVKM. This CDR3 is CASSSEQGSNQPQHF. In nucleotides, the CDR3 is TGTGCCAGCAGTTCCGAACAGGGGAGCAATCAGCCCCAGCATTTT.

This clonotype was picked up a small number of times. The chain is built from TRBV7-9 and TRBJ2-1; D ambiguous. Germline loops: CDR1 SEHNR, CDR2 FQNEAQ (reference sequence). The CDR3 is 17 residues long. V was shortened by 0 bases and J by 0 bases, with 12 bases between the two germline ends. The CDR3 region is CASSLALGRSSYNEQFF. The CDR3 DNA follows: TGTGCCAGCAGCTTAGCGCTCGGACGGAGCTCCTACAATGAGCAGTTCTTC.

This clonotype was recorded many times. The chain combines TRBV27 with TRBJ2-5; D gene unclear. Trimming cost V 4 bases and J 0 bases, with 6 bases left between them. The CDR3 is made up of 13 amino acids. CDR1 and CDR2 from the germline V gene are MNHEY and SMNVEV (reference sequence). The CDR3 loop reads CASSSSYQETQYF. Here the CDR3 DNA reads TGTGCCAGCAGTTCGTCGTACCAAGAGACCCAGTACTTC.

The genes are TRBV7-9 and TRBJ2-5; the D is unclear. Germline-derived CDR1 and CDR2 are SEHNR and FQNEAQ (reference sequence). Trimming removed 2 bases from V and 0 bases from J, with 4 bases in between. The CDR3 has 13 amino acids. In DNA, the CDR3 is TGTGCCAGCAGCTTACCCTACCAAGAGACCCAGTACTTC. Amino acids: CASSLPYQETQYF.